This T cell receptor (beta chain) was obtained from a study of graft-versus-host responses after intestinal transplantation. Study in general: The recipients all started with anti-thymocyte globulin induction and then took tacrolimus and steroids for 3 to 4 years.

As for this clone: Its antigen is as yet unknown.

V lost 4 bases and J lost 2; bases outside the gene matches: 7. Germline V gives CDR1 SGDLS, CDR2 YYNGEE. This CDR3 spans 15 amino acids. The repertoire was sequenced with immunoSEQ multiplex PCR; TCRdb's copy has only in-frame clones and lacks some. This sample has about 71,000 clones, with about 90% found just once. The sequencing here drew on unstimulated CD8+ T cells sorted from spleen or lymph node cells, taken before intestinal transplant. The chain uses TRBV9 and TRBJ2-3, with TRBD1 identical over 7 bases. This receptor was identified in a human donor who received an intestinal transplant. The CDR3 here is CASSPRQGITDTQYF. The CDR3 DNA reads as TGTGCCAGCAGCCCTCGACAGGGCATCACAGATACGCAGTATTTT.